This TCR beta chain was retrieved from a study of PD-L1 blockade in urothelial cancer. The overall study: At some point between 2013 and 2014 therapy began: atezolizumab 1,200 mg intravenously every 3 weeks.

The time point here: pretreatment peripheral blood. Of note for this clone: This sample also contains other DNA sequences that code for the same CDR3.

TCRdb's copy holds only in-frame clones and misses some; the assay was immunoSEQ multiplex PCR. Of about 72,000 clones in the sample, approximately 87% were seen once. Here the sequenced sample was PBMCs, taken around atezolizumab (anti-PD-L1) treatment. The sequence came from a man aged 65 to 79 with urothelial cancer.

The CDR3, as DNA: TGCGCCAGCAGCCCCCGGGACAGGGACAACGAGCAGTACTTC. Translation: CASSPRDRDNEQYF. The V and J genes are TRBV5-1 and TRBJ2-7; TRBD1 matches at 9 bases. The CDR3 sequence is 14 residues long. Germline values: CDR1 SGHRS, CDR2 YFSETQ. Trimming at V came to 4 bases and at J to 5 bases, leaving 7 bases not matched to a gene.